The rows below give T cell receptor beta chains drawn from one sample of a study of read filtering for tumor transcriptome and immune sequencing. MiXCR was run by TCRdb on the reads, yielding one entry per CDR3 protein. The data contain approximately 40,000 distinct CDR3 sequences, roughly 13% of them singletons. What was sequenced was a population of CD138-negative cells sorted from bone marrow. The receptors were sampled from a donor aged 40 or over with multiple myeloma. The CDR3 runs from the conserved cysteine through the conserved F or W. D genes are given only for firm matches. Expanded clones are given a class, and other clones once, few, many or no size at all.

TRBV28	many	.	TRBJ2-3	TGTGCCAGCGGAACCCGGGTTAGCACAGATACGCAGTATTTT	CASGTRVSTDTQYF
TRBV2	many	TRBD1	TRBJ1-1	TGTGCCACCCGCCGGGACAGGGCCAATTTTTTCTTT	CATRRDRANFFF
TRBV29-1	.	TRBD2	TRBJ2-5	TGCAGCGTCCCGGGACTAGCGGGAGGATCAGAGACCCAGTACTTC	CSVPGLAGGSETQYF
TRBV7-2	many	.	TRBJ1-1	TGTGCCAGCAGCTTATTTATTGACACTGAAGCTTTCTTT	CASSLFIDTEAFF
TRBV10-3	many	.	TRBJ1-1	TGTGCCATCAGGGAATCCCAGGGGATGAACACTGAAGCTTTCTTT	CAIRESQGMNTEAFF
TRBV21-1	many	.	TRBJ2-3	TGTGCCAGCAGCAGATGGGACAGGGAGGCAGATACGCAGTATTTT	CASSRWDREADTQYF
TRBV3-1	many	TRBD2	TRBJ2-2	TGTGCCAGTAACCAGCGGGAGTTGTTGACCGGGGAGCTGTTTTTT	CASNQRELLTGELFF
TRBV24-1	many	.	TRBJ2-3	TGTGCCACCAAGGACGGGCTAGGTACAGATACGCAGTATTTT	CATKDGLGTDTQYF
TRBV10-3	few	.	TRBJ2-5	TGTGCCATCAGCTGGGACATCCAAGAGACCCAGTACTTC	CAISWDIQETQYF
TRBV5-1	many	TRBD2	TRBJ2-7	TGCGCCAGCAGCTTGGGAGCGGGAGGGCCTTACGAGCAGTACTTC	CASSLGAGGPYEQYF
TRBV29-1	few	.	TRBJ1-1	TGCAGCGTTGTGCGGGACCTTGAAGCTTTCTTT	CSVVRDLEAFF
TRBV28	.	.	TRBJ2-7	TGTGCCAGCAGTTTAATGGGGCAGGGAGGCGAGCAGTACTTC	CASSLMGQGGEQYF
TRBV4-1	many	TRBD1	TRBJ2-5	TGCGCCAGCAGCCAAGCTGGGACAGGGGGCCTCCAAGAGACCCAGTACTTC	CASSQAGTGGLQETQYF
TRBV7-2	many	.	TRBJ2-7	TGTGCCAGCAGCTCAGACTGGGGCGAGCAGTACTTC	CASSSDWGEQYF
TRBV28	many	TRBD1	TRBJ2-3	TGTGCCAGCAGAGACCTCTGGACAGGGAGCACAGATACGCAGTATTTT	CASRDLWTGSTDTQYF
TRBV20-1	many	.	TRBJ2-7	TGCAGTGCCGCACCTTGGGGGAGTTCCCGGCGCTACGAGCAGTACTTC	CSAAPWGSSRRYEQYF
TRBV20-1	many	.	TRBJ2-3	TGCAGTGCTAGGGCCCTATCAAATACGCAGTATTTT	CSARALSNTQYF
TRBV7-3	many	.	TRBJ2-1	TGTGCCAGCAGCTCTACCGGGACTCCGCAGTTCTTC	CASSSTGTPQFF
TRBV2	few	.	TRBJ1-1	TGTGCCAGCAGACAGGATTGGAACACTGAAGCTCTCTTT	CASRQDWNTEALF
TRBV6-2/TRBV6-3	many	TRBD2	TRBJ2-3	TGTGCCAGCAACGAGCGGGAGGGCCCCAGGGATACGCAGTATTTT	CASNEREGPRDTQYF
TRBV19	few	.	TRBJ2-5	TGTGCCAGTAGTACCCTAGGGAGTGGCCACCGCAAAGAGACCCAGTACTTC	CASSTLGSGHRKETQYF
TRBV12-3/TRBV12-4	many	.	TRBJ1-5	TGTGCCAGCAGTTTTCAGGGTAACAATCAGCCCCAGCATTTT	CASSFQGNNQPQHF
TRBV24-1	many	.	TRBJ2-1	TGTGCCACCAGTGCCGCAGGGCGCCCTTCGGAGCAGTTCTTC	CATSAAGRPSEQFF
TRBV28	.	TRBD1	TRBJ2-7	TGTGCCAGCAGTCCTCACGCCGGGACAGGGGGCGAGCAGTACTTC	CASSPHAGTGGEQYF
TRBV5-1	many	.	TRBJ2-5	TGCGCCAGCAGTCATGGAAACGGCCAAGAGACCCAGTACTTC	CASSHGNGQETQYF
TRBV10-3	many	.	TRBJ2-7	TGTGCCATCAGGGAGAGGGCGGACTACGAGCAGTACTTC	CAIRERADYEQYF
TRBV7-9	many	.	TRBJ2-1	TGTGCCAGCAGCTTCGAAACAACTTACAATGAGCAGTTCTTC	CASSFETTYNEQFF
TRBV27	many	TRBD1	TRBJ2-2	TGTGCCAGCAAACCAAGGGGACAGGGTGGCGGGGAGCTGTTTTTT	CASKPRGQGGGELFF
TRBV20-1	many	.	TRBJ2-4	TGCAGTGCTAGAGGACCCTTGACGGTAGCCAAAAACATTCAGTACTTC	CSARGPLTVAKNIQYF
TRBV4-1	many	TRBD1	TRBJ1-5	TGCGCCAGCAGCCAAGTGGGGGACAGGGGTCAGCCCCAGCATTTT	CASSQVGDRGQPQHF
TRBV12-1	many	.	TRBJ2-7	TGTGCCAGCGGCTGGGGCCGCCAATTCGGGCAGTACTTC	CASGWGRQFGQYF
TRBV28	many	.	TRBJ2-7	TGTGCCAGCAGCCAATGGACCCCGAGCTCCTACGAGCAGTACTTC	CASSQWTPSSYEQYF
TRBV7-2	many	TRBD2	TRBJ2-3	TGTGCCAGCAGTTTGACTAGCGGGAGTTGGGATACGCAGTATTTT	CASSLTSGSWDTQYF
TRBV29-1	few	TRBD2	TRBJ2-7	TGCAGCGTTAGCGGGACCCCAGCCCTCGAGCAGTACTTC	CSVSGTPALEQYF
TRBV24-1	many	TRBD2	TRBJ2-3	TGTGCCACCAGTGATTTTAGCGGGAGGGCGGCAGATACGCAGTATTTT	CATSDFSGRAADTQYF
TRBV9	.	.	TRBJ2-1	TGTGCCAGCAGCGTAGTTCCTTTCTCCTACAATGAGCAGTTCTTC	CASSVVPFSYNEQFF
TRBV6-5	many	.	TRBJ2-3	TGTGCCAGCACCGCGGCTGGCGATACGCAGTATTTT	CASTAAGDTQYF
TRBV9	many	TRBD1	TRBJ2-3	TGTGCCAGCAGCGTAGAGGTTACAGGGGTGCACGATACGCAGTATTTT	CASSVEVTGVHDTQYF
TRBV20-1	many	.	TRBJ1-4	TGCAGTGCTAGGGGAGGGGGTGAAGAAAAACTGTTTTTT	CSARGGGEEKLFF
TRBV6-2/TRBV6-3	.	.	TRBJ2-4	TGTGCCAGCAGTTACTCAGTTCTCAAAAACACTCAGTACTTC	CASSYSVLKNTQYF
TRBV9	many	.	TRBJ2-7	TGTGCCAGCAGCTGGGCGACACTGGGGGAGCAGTACTTC	CASSWATLGEQYF
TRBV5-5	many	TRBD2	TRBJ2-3	TGTGCCAGCAGCGACGGACTAGCGGGAGGTCCAGATACGCAGTATTTT	CASSDGLAGGPDTQYF
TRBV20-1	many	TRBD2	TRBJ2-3	TGCAGTGCTAGAGATATGATAGCGGGAGGGCCAGATACGCAGTATTTT	CSARDMIAGGPDTQYF
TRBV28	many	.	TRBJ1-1	TGTGCCAGCAACACAGACTCTCGAGGGGCTTTCTTT	CASNTDSRGAFF
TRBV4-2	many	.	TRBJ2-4	TGTGCCAGCAGCAAAGAGGCCGGCAAAAACATTCAGTACTTC	CASSKEAGKNIQYF
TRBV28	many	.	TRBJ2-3	TGTGCCAGCAGTACTCATGCGGGATCTAGCACAGATACGCAGTATTTT	CASSTHAGSSTDTQYF
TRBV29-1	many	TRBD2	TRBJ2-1	TGCAGCGTTGAAAGGCTAGCGGGAGGTCTTGAGCAGTTCTTC	CSVERLAGGLEQFF
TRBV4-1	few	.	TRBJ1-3	TGCGCCAGCAGCCAATCCTCTGGAAACACCATATATTTT	CASSQSSGNTIYF
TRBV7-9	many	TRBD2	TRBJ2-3	TGTGCCAGCAGCCGGGCTAGCGGGAGGGCCTCAGATACGCAGTATTTT	CASSRASGRASDTQYF
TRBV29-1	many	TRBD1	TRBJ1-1	TGCAGCGTCGGACAGGGGGCAAGTACTGAAGCTTTCTTT	CSVGQGASTEAFF
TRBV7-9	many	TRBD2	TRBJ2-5	TGTGCCAGCAGCTTAGTAGGTTCGGGACTAAACCAAGAGACCCAGTACTTC	CASSLVGSGLNQETQYF
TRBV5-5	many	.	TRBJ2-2	TGTGCCAGCACCAGGATGGGGGGCGCGTCCGGGGAGCTGTTTTTT	CASTRMGGASGELFF
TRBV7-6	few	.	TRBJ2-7	TGTGCCAGCAGCTTAGGGGACACATTCGAGCAGTACTTC	CASSLGDTFEQYF
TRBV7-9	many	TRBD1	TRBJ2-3	TGTGCCAGCAGCCCGACAGGGTGGGGAGATACGCAGTATTTT	CASSPTGWGDTQYF
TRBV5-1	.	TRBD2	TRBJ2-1	TGCGCCAGCAGCTTAGGGACTAGCGGATACAATGAGCAGTTCTTC	CASSLGTSGYNEQFF
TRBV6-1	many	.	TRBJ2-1	TGTGCCAGCAGTGACCATGAGCAGTTCTTC	CASSDHEQFF
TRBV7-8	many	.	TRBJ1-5	TGTGCCAGCAGCTTAGCGGTCGCCGTTGGAGCCAATCAGCCCCAGCATTTT	CASSLAVAVGANQPQHF